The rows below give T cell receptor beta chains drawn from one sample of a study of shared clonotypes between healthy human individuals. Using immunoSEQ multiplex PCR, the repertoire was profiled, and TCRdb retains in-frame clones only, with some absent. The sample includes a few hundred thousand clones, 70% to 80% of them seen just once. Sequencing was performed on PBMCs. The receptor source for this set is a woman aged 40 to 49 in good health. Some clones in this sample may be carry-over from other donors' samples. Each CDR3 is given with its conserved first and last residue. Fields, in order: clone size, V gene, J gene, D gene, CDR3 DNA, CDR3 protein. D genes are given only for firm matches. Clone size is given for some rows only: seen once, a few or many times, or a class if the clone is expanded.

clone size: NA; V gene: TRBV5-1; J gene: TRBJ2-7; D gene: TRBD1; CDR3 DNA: TGCGCCAGCAGCCCCGAACCGGACAGGGGCTACGAGCAGTACTTC; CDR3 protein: CASSPEPDRGYEQYF
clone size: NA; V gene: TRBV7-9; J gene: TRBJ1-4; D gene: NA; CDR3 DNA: TGTGCCAGCAGCCGACGCAGTGAAAAACTGTTTTTT; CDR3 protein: CASSRRSEKLFF
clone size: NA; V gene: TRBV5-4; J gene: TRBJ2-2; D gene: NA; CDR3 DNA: TGTGCCAGCAGCTTGGGCCTTCCGAACACCGGGAAGCTGTTTTTT; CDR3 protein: CASSLGLPNTGKLFF
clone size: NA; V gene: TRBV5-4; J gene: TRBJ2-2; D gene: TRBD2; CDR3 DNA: TGTGCCAGCAGCTTGGGGCTAGCGGAGTCGAACACCGGGGAGCTGTTTTTT; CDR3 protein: CASSLGLAESNTGELFF
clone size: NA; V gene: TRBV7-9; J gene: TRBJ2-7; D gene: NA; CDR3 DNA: TGTGCCAGCAGCTTGGAGGGAGGAGCTGAGCAGTACTTC; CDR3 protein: CASSLEGGAEQYF
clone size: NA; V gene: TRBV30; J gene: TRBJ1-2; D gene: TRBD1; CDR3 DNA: TGTGCCTGGAGTAGGGGGGACAGCACCTATGGCTACACCTTC; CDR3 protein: CAWSRGDSTYGYTF
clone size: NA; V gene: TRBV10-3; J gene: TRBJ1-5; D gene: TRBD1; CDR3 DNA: TGTGCCATCAGTGACGACGGGACAGCGGACAATCAGCCCCAGCATTTT; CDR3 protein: CAISDDGTADNQPQHF
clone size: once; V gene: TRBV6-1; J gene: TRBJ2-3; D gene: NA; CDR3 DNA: TGTGCCAGCAGTGAACAGGGGAGGTATAGCACAGATACGCAGTATTTT; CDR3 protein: CASSEQGRYSTDTQYF
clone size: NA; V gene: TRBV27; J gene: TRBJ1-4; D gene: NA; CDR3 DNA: TGTGCCAGCAGTTTCGCAGGGAATGAAAAACTGTTTTTT; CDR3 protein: CASSFAGNEKLFF
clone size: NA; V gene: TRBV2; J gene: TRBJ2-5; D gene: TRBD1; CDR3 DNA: TGTGCCAGCAGTGACAGGGGGGAGACCCAGTACTTC; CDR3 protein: CASSDRGETQYF
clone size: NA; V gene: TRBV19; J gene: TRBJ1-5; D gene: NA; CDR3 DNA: TGTGCCAGTAGTAGGGGTGTAGGCAATCAGCCCCAGCATTTT; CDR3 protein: CASSRGVGNQPQHF
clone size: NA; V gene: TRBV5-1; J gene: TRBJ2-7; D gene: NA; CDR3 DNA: TGCGCCAGCAGCTCCGAGGGGGTATCAGGCCACGAGCAGTACTTC; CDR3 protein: CASSSEGVSGHEQYF
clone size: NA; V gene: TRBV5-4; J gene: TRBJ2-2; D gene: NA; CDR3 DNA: TGTGCCAGCAGTTTTAGTCCCGGGGAGCTGTTTTTT; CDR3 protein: CASSFSPGELFF
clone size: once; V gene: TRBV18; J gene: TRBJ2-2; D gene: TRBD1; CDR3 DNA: TGTGCCAGCTCACCACGTGGACAGGGTGCCGGGGAGCTGTTTTTT; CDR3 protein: CASSPRGQGAGELFF
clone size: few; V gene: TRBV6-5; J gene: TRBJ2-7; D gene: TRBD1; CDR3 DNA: TGTGCCACTCAGGGGGCAGGATACGAGCAGTACTTC; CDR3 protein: CATQGAGYEQYF
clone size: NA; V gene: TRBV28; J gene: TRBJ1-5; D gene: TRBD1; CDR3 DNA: TGTGCCAGCAGTTTATTCAGGGGGGGCCTTTATAGCAATCAGCCCCAGCATTTT; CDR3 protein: CASSLFRGGLYSNQPQHF
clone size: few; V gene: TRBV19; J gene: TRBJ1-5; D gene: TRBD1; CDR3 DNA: TGTGCCAGTAGTATGACAGGGGGATTCACTCAGCCCCAGCATTTT; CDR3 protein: CASSMTGGFTQPQHF
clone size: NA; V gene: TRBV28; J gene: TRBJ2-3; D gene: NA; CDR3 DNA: TGTGCCAGCAGTTTAGAGTTTGGGGATACGCAGTATTTT; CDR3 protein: CASSLEFGDTQYF
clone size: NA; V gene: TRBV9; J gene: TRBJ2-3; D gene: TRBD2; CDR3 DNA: TGTGCCAGCAGCGTGCTAGCGGGAGCAACAGATACGCAGTATTTT; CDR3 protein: CASSVLAGATDTQYF
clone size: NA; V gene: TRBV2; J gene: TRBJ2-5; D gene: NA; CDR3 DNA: TGTGCCAGCAGTCAGCGCGAGGAAGAGACCCAGTACTTC; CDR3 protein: CASSQREEETQYF
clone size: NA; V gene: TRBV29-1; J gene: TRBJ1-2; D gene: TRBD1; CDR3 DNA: TGCAGCGCAGGACAGGGTCGGAACTATGGCTACACCTTC; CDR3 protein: CSAGQGRNYGYTF
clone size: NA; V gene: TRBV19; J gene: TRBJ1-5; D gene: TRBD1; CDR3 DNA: TGTGCCAGTAGTATAGAGACAGGGGGGAGTAGCAATCAGCCCCAGCATTTT; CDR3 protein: CASSIETGGSSNQPQHF
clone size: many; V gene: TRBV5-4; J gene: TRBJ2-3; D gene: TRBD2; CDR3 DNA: TGTGCCAGCAGCTCCGGGACTAGCGGGCGGGTTACGCAGTATTTT; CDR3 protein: CASSSGTSGRVTQYF
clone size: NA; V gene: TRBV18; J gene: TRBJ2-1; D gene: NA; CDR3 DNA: TGTGCCAGCCATAGCGGAGGCCTCTATGATGAGCAGTTCTTC; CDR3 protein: CASHSGGLYDEQFF
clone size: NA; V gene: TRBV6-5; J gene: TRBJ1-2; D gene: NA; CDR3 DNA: TGTGCCAGCAGTTACTCCTATTCCTATGGCTACACCTTC; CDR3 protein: CASSYSYSYGYTF
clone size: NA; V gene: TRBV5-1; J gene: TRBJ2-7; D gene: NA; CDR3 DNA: TGCGCCAGCAGCTCACACCGGGACGGGTCCTACGAGCAGTACTTC; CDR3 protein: CASSSHRDGSYEQYF
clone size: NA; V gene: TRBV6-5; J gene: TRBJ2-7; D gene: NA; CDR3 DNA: TGTGCCAGCAGTCGACAGACAGCTGTCTCCTACGAGCAGTACTTC; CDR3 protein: CASSRQTAVSYEQYF
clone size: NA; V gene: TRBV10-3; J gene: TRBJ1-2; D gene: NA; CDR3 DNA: TGTGCCATCAGTGAAAACCCAGGGCCGTATGGCTACACCTTC; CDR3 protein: CAISENPGPYGYTF
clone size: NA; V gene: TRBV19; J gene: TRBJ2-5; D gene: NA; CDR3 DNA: TGTGCCAGTAGTATGGGTCCTAGTGGAAGCTACGAGACCCAGTACTTC; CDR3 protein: CASSMGPSGSYETQYF
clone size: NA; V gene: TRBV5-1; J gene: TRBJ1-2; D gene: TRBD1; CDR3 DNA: TGCGCCAGCAGTTCTCAGGGACAGGGGGCATGGTCCGGAACCTTC; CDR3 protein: CASSSQGQGAWSGTF
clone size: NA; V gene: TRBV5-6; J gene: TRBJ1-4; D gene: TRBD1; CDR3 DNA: TGTGCCAGCAGCTTGGCCGGGACAGGGCAGGAAAAACTGTTTTTT; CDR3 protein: CASSLAGTGQEKLFF
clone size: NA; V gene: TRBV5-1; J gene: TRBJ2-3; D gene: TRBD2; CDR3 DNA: TGCGCCAGCAGCCCCCTGACTAGCGGGAGCGGAGGTACGCAGTATTTT; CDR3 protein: CASSPLTSGSGGTQYF
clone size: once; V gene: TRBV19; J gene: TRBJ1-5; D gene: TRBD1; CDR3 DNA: TGTGCCAGTAGTATGTCGGACAGGGCATTTCAGCCCCAGCATTTT; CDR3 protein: CASSMSDRAFQPQHF
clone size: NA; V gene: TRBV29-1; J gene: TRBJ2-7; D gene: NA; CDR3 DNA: TGCAGCGCCGAGTATTACGGGAAGCCCTACGAGCAGTACTTC; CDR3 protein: CSAEYYGKPYEQYF
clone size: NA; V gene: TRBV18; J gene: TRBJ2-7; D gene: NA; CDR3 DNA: TGTGCCAGCTCAACGGCGGACACCTACGAGCAGTACTTC; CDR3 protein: CASSTADTYEQYF
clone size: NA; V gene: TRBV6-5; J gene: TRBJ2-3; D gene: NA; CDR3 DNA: TGTGCCAGCAGACGCTCAGGGGGGAGCACAGATACGCAGTATTTT; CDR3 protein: CASRRSGGSTDTQYF
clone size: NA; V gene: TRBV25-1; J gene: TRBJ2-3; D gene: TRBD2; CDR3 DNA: TGTGCCAGCAGTGATCTAGGGACTAGCGTGGGCCCAGATACGCAGTATTTT; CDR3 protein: CASSDLGTSVGPDTQYF
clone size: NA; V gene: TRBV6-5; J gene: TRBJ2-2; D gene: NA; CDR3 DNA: TGTGCCAGCAGTTACCAGCCAGCGAACACCGGGGAGCTGTTTTTT; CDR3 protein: CASSYQPANTGELFF
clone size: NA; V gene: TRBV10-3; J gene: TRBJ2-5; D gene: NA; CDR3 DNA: TGTGCCATCAGTGCGGGACCTCCTACCGAGGGGTACTTC; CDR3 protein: CAISAGPPTEGYF
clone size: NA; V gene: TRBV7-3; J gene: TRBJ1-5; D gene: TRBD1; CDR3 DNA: TGTGCCAGCAGCTTAGGGGGACAGGGGAATCAGCCCCAGCATTTT; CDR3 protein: CASSLGGQGNQPQHF
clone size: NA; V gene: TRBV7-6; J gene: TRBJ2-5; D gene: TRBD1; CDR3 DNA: TGTGCCAGCAGCGCACAGGGGGCCTGGGAGACCCAGTACTTC; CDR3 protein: CASSAQGAWETQYF
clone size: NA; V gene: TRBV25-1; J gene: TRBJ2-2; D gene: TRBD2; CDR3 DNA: TGTGCCAGCAGTGACCTAGCGGGAGGACGGACCGGGGAGCTGTTTTTT; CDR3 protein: CASSDLAGGRTGELFF
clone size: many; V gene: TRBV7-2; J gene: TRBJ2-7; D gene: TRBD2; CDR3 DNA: TGTGCCAGCAGCTTATTTGCCAGCGGGAGGTGGGAGCAGTACTTC; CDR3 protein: CASSLFASGRWEQYF
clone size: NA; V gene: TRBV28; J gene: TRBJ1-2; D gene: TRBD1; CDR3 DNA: TGTGCCAGCAGCCAGACAGGGATCTATGGCTACACCTTC; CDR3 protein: CASSQTGIYGYTF
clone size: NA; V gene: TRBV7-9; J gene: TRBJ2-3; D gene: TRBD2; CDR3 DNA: TGTGCCAGCAGCTCTGGGGGGACTAGCGGGAGTGCAGATACGCAGTATTTT; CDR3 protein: CASSSGGTSGSADTQYF
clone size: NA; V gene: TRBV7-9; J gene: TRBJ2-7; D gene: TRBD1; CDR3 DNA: TGTGCCAGCAGCTTAGGTGCTGGACAGGGGGCTTACGAGCAGTACTTC; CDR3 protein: CASSLGAGQGAYEQYF